The sequence of this T cell receptor beta chain was determined in a study of T cells after yellow fever vaccination. At the level of the study: Preparation used SMART-Seq v4 Ultra Low Input for the low-cell-number fractions.

The authors made TCR cDNA by 5'RACE template switching, adding a universal primer site and UMIs. From the 5' RACE reads, TCRdb called clonotypes with MiXCR, one entry per CDR3 protein. Of more than 300,000 distinct CDR3 sequences listed, around 4.3% are singletons. CDR1 and CDR2 from the germline V gene are SGHRS and YFSETQ. Trimming cost V 7 bases and J 8 bases, with 15 bases left between them. The CDR3 is made up of 13 amino acids. General study points: Abundant clonotypes (contaminants from the bulk population) could be present in FACS-sorted repertoires. Detected again after the booster were most primary-vaccination clones, at about 96% CD4 and about 90% CD8.

As concerns this clonotype: Its target is unknown.

Source: PBMCs, taken 15 days after the yellow fever booster vaccination. This chain connects TRBV5-1 to TRBJ1-4, with D possibly matching TRBD1 (6 bases). This clonotype was sampled from a man aged 18 to 30 who received the YFV17D yellow fever vaccine. CDR3 in DNA: TGCGCCAGCCGTATGGGGGCTGGGGAAAAACTGTTTTTT. Translation gives CASRMGAGEKLFF.